This T cell receptor (beta chain) was sequenced in a study of blood T cells in healthy people across ages (dated by TCRdb to 2013 to 2016). Regarding the study in general: In model experiments, roughly one uniquely barcoded TCR beta cDNA molecule per two T cells was captured by template switching. Two additional independent replicas of 1 million unique cDNA reads from the same blood draw were analyzed for two donors (one aged 18 to 30 and one aged 80 or older). Using deep sequencing normalized with unique cDNA molecular identifiers, the study measured how TCR beta repertoire diversity changes with age. To avoid experimental bias, donors of different ages were distributed randomly across sequencing lanes. Four age groups were formed from the donors: young (average approximately 17 years), middle-aged (approximately 40), aged (approximately 60) and long-lived (approximately 80).

In this sample, this clonotype turned up many times. This receptor's antigen is unknown. It has no much larger one-base neighbor in the sample; base qualities were not kept. Overall results and qualifications from the work: Total diversity estimates from one million sequenced T cells were considered lower bounds and underestimates. Because donor CMV infection status was unknown, age-related changes in expanded clonotypes were potentially confounded. Compared with the aged group, the long-lived group had more naive CD4+ T cells, fewer expanded clones and increased TCR diversity, a pattern suggesting age selection. Observed TCR beta diversity per million T cells fell roughly linearly with age, and a significant reduction was already apparent by age roughly 40. Observed TCR beta diversity correlated strongly with the percentage of naive T cells measured by flow cytometry. Because profiling used bulk unsorted PBMCs, naive and antigen-experienced compartments could not be compared conclusively.

V loses 7 bases of germline sequence and J loses 4 bases, and the interval between the two ends is 14 bases. The germline V gene (reference sequence) supplies CDR1 DFQATT and CDR2 SNEGSKA. From the cysteine up to the phenylalanine, the CDR3 has a length of 12 residues. The read is trimmed to its CDR3 DNA, 36 bases read in frame from base 1. To prepare the library, 5' RACE was applied. Reads for this sample came from an Illumina HiSeq 2500. The second PCR ran for roughly 7 to 11 cycles and used a J-beta primer mix along with a sample-barcoded 5' primer. A template-switch 5' adaptor carrying 12 random nucleotides introduced a unique molecular identifier onto each TCR beta cDNA molecule. Each sample yielded at least 3 million CDR3-containing paired-end reads. First-strand cDNA synthesis was performed from all RNA using the Mint cDNA synthesis kit, with priming by a TRBC-specific oligonucleotide. All cDNA was treated with uracil-DNA glycosylase and then went through a first 18-cycle PCR with the universal primers M1SS and BC2_uni_R. The source study handled its data this way. Each sample was normalized by randomly selecting 1 million high-quality reads, each carrying a distinct molecular identifier. Reads with shared molecular identifiers were discarded instead of being binned into consensus sequences. CDR3 identification, clonotype clustering and error correction used MiTCR with a Q25 quality threshold and the strictest error-elimination algorithm. A nonparametric unseen species model using Euler transformation provided a lower-bound estimate of total TCR beta diversity. In-frame beta chains were kept once TCRdb had trimmed the public reads at Q25 with fastp and called clones with MiXCR. Every CDR3 protein is listed once, alongside the most common genes and DNA of its rows. These V and J calls rely on TCRdb rather than the paper's analysis. The sample table lists hundreds of thousands of distinct CDR3 sequences, about 28% of them with a count of one. 15% to 18% of the sample comes from the top ten.

Donors were approximately 42 systemically healthy Caucasian individuals from Russia aged roughly 6 to 100 years. Approximately 11 milliliters of peripheral blood were drawn from each donor into EDTA-treated Vacutainer tubes. Ficoll-Paque density-gradient centrifugation was used to isolate PBMCs, with at least 6 million per sample. Trizol reagent was used to extract total RNA from PBMCs, with at least 6 micrograms per sample. Naive CD45RAhigh/CD27high T cell percentages were measured by flow cytometry on a PBMC aliquot from every donor. The sample comprised blood. The chain is made from TRBV20-1 and TRBJ2-7, with a tentative D gene TRBD2 over 6 matching bases. This clonotype was obtained from an elderly woman in good health. The CDR3 here reads CSGGGDSYEQYF. The bases are TGCAGTGGAGGCGGGGATTCGTACGAGCAGTACTTC.